This T cell receptor (beta chain) is drawn from a study of circulating tumor DNA in untreated peripheral T-cell lymphoma. Repertoires were generated with immunoSEQ multiplex PCR, while TCRdb's copy carries only in-frame clones and drops some. The sample has 1,000 or so clones, around 80% seen once. The CDR3 runs to 15 residues. The V and J ends lost 6 bases and 8 bases, in that order; junction bases with no gene match: 13. Germline V gene sequence: CDR1 MNHGY, CDR2 SAAAGT. The sample consisted of tumor tissue. The chain employs TRBV6-8 and TRBJ2-4, with 7 bases lining up with TRBD1. The TCR originated in a human donor with peripheral T-cell lymphoma. The CDR3 DNA sequence: TGTGCCAGCAGCGATACCGAGGGGGCATCGGACATTCAGTACTTC. It specifies CASSDTEGASDIQYF.